This entry is about one T cell receptor (beta chain). These data come from a study of CD8 T cells in ankylosing spondylitis. TCRdb called the 5' RACE reads again in MiXCR, with one record for every CDR3 protein. The sample shows fewer than 130,000 distinct CDR3 sequences, approximately 25% of them seen only once. Deletions cut 5 bases from V and 2 bases from J, with 9 bases between. This CDR3 is built from 14 residues. In germline, CDR1 is MNHEY, CDR2 SMNVEV (reference sequence). The sample comprised synovial fluid, either unsorted or a sorted T cell fraction (not recorded which). This rearrangement joins TRBV27 to TRBJ2-2, with D hard to call. The sequence came from a male donor with ankylosing spondylitis. CDR3 protein: CASSITYNTGELFF. The CDR3 DNA sequence: TGTGCCAGCAGTATAACATACAACACCGGGGAGCTGTTTTTT.